The text below deals with one T cell receptor (beta chain). Its binding antigen is unknown. A read error is possible here, since a much larger clone lies one base away. Libraries of naive CD8 T cells were built from anywhere between about 20,000 and 1,000,000 sorted cells, with 10%, 30% or 50% of the purified RNA used. On a BD FACSAria II, naive CD8 T cells were FACS-sorted as CD8+CD4-CCR7+CD45RA+ and collected into RLT Plus buffer. To test detection sensitivity, Jurkat RNA equal to approximately 10 TCR copies was added to samples of about 20,000-1,000,000 naive CD8 T cells. Enrichment of CD8 T cells was performed with RosetteSep CD8+ T Cell Enrichment Cocktail and Ficoll-Paque, after which ACK red cell lysis was carried out. The data originate from a study of molecular identifiers for immune sequencing clone quantification (dated by TCRdb to between 2018 and 2020). About the study as a whole: In a replicate experiment, RNA from roughly 21,000 or 96,000 naive CD8 T cells was split into five aliquots, four of which were sequenced. This methods study benchmarked molecular-identifier clustering-based TCR repertoire sequencing (MIDCIRS) and TCR RNA copy counting, using CD8 T cells to do so.

Libraries came from PCR. Sequenced on a NextSeq 500. Bulk TCR libraries were generated as previously described, with the TCR primers listed in Table S5 used. The Qiagen AllPrep DNA/RNA kit was used to purify total RNA. Reads from multiple sequencing runs of the same library were pooled before analysis. In the paper's pipeline: Reads were retained only if the reads had an exact TCR constant sequence, and the retained reads were trimmed to 150 nt and grouped according to their 12-nt molecular barcodes. Reads within each barcode group were sub-clustered using a 15% Levenshtein threshold, and quality-weighted consensus sequences were constructed for each RNA molecule. Non-functional sequences were excluded, and lower-count sequences lying one edit away from another sequence were also excluded. Based on fitting two negative binomial distributions, any barcode sub-cluster with under 20% of the maximum read count was discarded. Using fastp trimming at Q25 and MiXCR clonotype assembly, TCRdb reanalyzed the public sequencing data and kept in-frame beta chains. Every CDR3 protein is listed once, alongside the most common genes and DNA of its rows. The authors' filters were not applied to this entry. Counted in this sample were about 98,000 distinct CDR3 sequences; 35% of them appeared once. The top ten constitute about a tenth of the sample.

Broader findings and caveats from the paper: Highly expanded clone sizes could be underestimated if identical TCR molecules share a barcode. When barcode sub-clustering was omitted, TCR diversity was inflated by chimeric consensus sequences, with chimeras reaching as high as 47%. A single cell's worth of spiked-in Jurkat TCR RNA was reported detectable even among around 1 million naive CD8 T cells. Clones above 20 RNA copies held over 97% of molecules in CMV-specific effector cells but under 1% in naive cells. The naive libraries included spiked-in Jurkat TCR RNA (10 copies' worth), and this Jurkat TCR RNA is not part of the donor repertoire. About 2.9 recovered TCR RNA copies per cell were obtained by modeling, versus about 10 by digital PCR, implying a capture efficiency of roughly 32%.

This receptor was taken from a human donor in good health. Some libraries in this study had Jurkat cell RNA spiked in. Sequencing used naive CD8+ T cells from blood, with Jurkat cell RNA spiked in. Per the publication, the cell subset or site label means: FACS-sorted CD8+CD4-CCR7+CD45RA+ naive T cells.

The CDR3 protein: CACSFSYSGNTIYF. The nucleotide sequence is given as TGTGCCTGCAGCTTTAGTTACTCTGGAAACACCATATATTTT. This chain joins TRBV7-9 to TRBJ1-3; the D gene is unclear. The cysteine opens and the phenylalanine closes a CDR3 of 14 amino acids. The CDR3 DNA has 42 bases and is translated from base 1. Sequences SEHNR (CDR1) and FQNEAQ (CDR2) are obtained from the germline V gene (reference sequence).